This TCR beta chain was obtained from a study of blood T cells in healthy people across ages. Study-wide background: Per two T cells, template switching captured roughly one barcoded beta molecule.

The CDR3 consists of 12 residues. The use of a sample-barcoded 5' primer and a J-beta primer mix characterized a second PCR of about 6 to 11 cycles. TCRdb independently ran MiXCR on the 5' RACE reads; one entry per CDR3 protein. This sample has around 600,000 distinct CDR3 sequences, with roughly 48% found just once. Study-wide results and caveats: Estimates of total diversity, which came from one million sequenced T cells, were considered to be underestimates. Donor CMV status was unknown, possibly confounding expanded clonotype changes. In these data, TCR beta diversity tracked strongly with naive T cell percentage.

Points on this clonotype: Its antigen is not known. Relative to the germline gene, one junction end is altered; a read error may explain this.

Sequences were obtained from blood. This chain joins TRBV12-3 or TRBV12-4 and TRBJ2-7; no firm D call. This sequence was found in a man older than 75 in good health. The CDR3 sequence is CASSLETYEHYF. In DNA form, the CDR3 reads TGTGCCAGCAGTTTGGAGACCTACGAGCACTACTTC.